This T cell receptor (beta chain) appears in the sequencing data of a study of T cell changes during pregnancy in multiple sclerosis. Sequencing used immunoSEQ multiplex PCR; TCRdb keeps in-frame clones, though not all of them. There are 81,000 or so clones in the sample; 90% to 95% occur only once, and roughly 3.5% lies in the top ten. The germline V gene has CDR1 SGHAT and CDR2 FQNNGV. Trimming cost V 3 bases and J 5 bases; bases outside gene matches: 5. CDR3 length: 15 amino acids. The receptor was derived from a female donor in good health, serving as a control in a pregnancy study. Some clones in this sample may be carry-over from other donors' samples. V and J are TRBV11-2 and TRBJ2-1; the match to TRBD2 covers 9 bases. The sequenced sample was PBMCs, obtained in the first trimester of pregnancy. The CDR3 loop is CASSFARGGDNEQFF. CDR3 DNA sequence: TGTGCCAGCAGCTTCGCGCGGGGGGGTGACAATGAGCAGTTCTTC.